The clone carrying this TCR beta chain was seen a few times. No antigen is known for it. This specimen comes from a study of T cell repertoires in cytomegalovirus infection. Study context: The public TCR beta signatures pointed to both CMV infection and matching HLA type.

Points from the study as a whole: Cumulative frequency of public TCR beta families picked out carriers of CMV plus the relevant HLA.

A single record per CDR3 protein comes from TCRdb applying MiXCR to the reads. The table shows 450,000 to 650,000 distinct CDR3 sequences, with almost 40% occurring only once. There are 15 residues in the CDR3. V gave up 6 bases and J gave up 8 bases; unmatched junction bases: 7. The rearrangement joins TRBV12-3 or TRBV12-4 to TRBJ2-1, with TRBD2 identical over 13 bases. The sequencing here drew on cultured PBMCs, taken from culture after CMV antigen stimulation. This TCR came from a human donor in good health (CMV status not recorded). Some clones in this sample may be carry-over from other donors' samples. The CDR3 DNA is TGTGCCAGCAGCCGGACTAGCGGGAGTTCCGATGAGCAGTTCTTC. Translating gives CASSRTSGSSDEQFF.